This TCR beta chain derives from a study of CD8+ T cells in alopecia areata. Study information: Treated patients were dosed with oral tofacitinib, taking 5 to 10 mg twice daily. Findings and caveats of the study: Across lesional scalp, and particularly alopecia totalis/universalis, clonality surpassed that of normal scalp.

In the case of this clone: The antigen remains unidentified.

This CDR3 is built from 15 residues. The V end lost 3 bases, the J end lost 6 bases, and 15 bases lay between the germline ends. Germline-derived CDR1 and CDR2 are KGHSH and LQKENI. The sequencing template was cDNA reverse transcribed from extracted RNA. The data were produced by immunoSEQ multiplex PCR, yet TCRdb's version contains in-frame clones alone and is incomplete. The sample contains over 85,000 clones, nearly 45% of which appear only once. Sorting separated CD4+ and CD8+ T cells out of PBMCs. The chain combines TRBV18 with TRBJ2-1, with D possibly being TRBD2 (5 bases). The sequencing input was CD4+ T cells sorted from blood. The sequence came from a human donor with alopecia areata. The CDR3 coding sequence is TGTGCCAGCTCACCGAATCGGGGTCCGAGCAATGAGCAGTTCTTC. This sequence encodes CASSPNRGPSNEQFF.